This TCR beta chain was observed in a study of cytomegalovirus exposure and HLA in healthy donors. Study background: A later analysis reported the same platform for the 110 or so validation repertoires and the approximately 720 first-cohort repertoires. Study-wide results and caveats: It was found in a later analysis that first-cohort TCR clusters tended to co-occur in the approximately 120 validation repertoires.

Comment on this clone: The target antigen is unknown.

TCRdb's copy holds only in-frame clones and misses some; the assay was immunoSEQ multiplex PCR. The data contain about 78,000 clones, approximately 95% of them singletons. The CDR3 is made up of 16 amino acids. The germline V and J ends were trimmed by 3 bases and 4 bases, with 19 bases remaining between them. Germline V CDR1 and CDR2: SGHNT, YYREEE (reference sequence). This receptor was identified in a man aged 18 to 29 in good health and CMV-seropositive. The sample consisted of PBMCs. The genes are TRBV5-4 and TRBJ2-5; maybe TRBD1 (8 bases). The CDR3 here is CASSSPDRGGGETQYF. CDR3 coding DNA: TGTGCCAGCAGCTCCCCCGACAGGGGAGGGGGAGAGACCCAGTACTTC.